One sample yielded the 20 T cell receptor beta chains listed below, sequenced in a study of type 1 and type 2 diabetes patients. The PCR template was genomic DNA. Multiplex PCR with 30 forward and 13 reverse primers amplified the TCR beta CDR3. TCRdb independently ran MiXCR on the multiplex PCR reads; one entry per CDR3 protein. The table lists fewer than 300,000 distinct CDR3 sequences, 40% to 50% of them singletons, with 12% to 15% in the top ten. The specimen was peripheral blood mononuclear cells (PBMCs). These TCRs come from a man younger than 35 with type 2 diabetes.

This clonotype was recorded at least ten times. The CDR3 DNA sequence: TGTGCCAGCAGTGACCGGGACAGGGGGGCCCAAGAGACCCAGTACTTC. Translated: CASSDRDRGAQETQYF. The chain couples TRBV25-1 to TRBJ2-5, with 11 bases matching TRBD1. The V segment lost 3 bases and the J segment 1 base; nucleotides outside the gene matches: 4. The CDR3 totals 16 residues. Germline V gene data show CDR1 as MGHDK and CDR2 as SYGVNS. The variable domain in full, completed from reference TRBV25-1 and TRBJ2-5, reads EADIYQTPRYLVIGTGKKITLECSQTMGHDKMYWYQQDPGMELHLIHYSYGVNSTEKGDLSSESTVSRIRTEHFPLTLESARPSHTSQYLCASSDRDRGAQETQYFGPGTRLLVL.

The chain joins TRBV14 to TRBJ2-7, with 7 bases matching TRBD1. J gave up 0 bases and V 2 bases, and 4 bases lay outside the gene matches. CDR3 length: 15 amino acids. Germline V gives CDR1 SGHDN, CDR2 FVKESK. CDR3 residues: CASSQLGDSSYEQYF. The CDR3, as DNA: TGTGCCAGCAGCCAACTCGGGGACAGCTCCTACGAGCAGTACTTC.

The rearrangement uses TRBV4-1 and TRBJ1-5; D is undetermined. The CDR3 sequence is 15 residues long. Per germline, CDR1 MGHRA and CDR2 YSYEKL. V lost 3 bases, J lost 4 bases, and 13 bases lay in between. The CDR3 DNA follows: TGCGCCAGCAGCCATTTAAGTGGGCGGAATCAGCCCCAGCATTTT. Amino acids: CASSHLSGRNQPQHF.

V is TRBV15 and J is TRBJ2-3; the D gene is possibly TRBD2 (5 bases). The CDR3 runs 16 residues. The V gene lost 1 base and the J gene lost 0 bases, with 11 bases spanning the gap. Germline loops: CDR1 LNHNV, CDR2 YYDKDF (reference sequence). CDR3 in amino acids: CATSRGRQPSTDTQYF. In DNA, the CDR3 is TGTGCCACCAGCAGAGGGAGGCAACCTAGCACAGATACGCAGTATTTT.

The chain links TRBV27 to TRBJ2-1; tentative D call: TRBD2 (6 bases). The CDR3 consists of 14 residues. V shed 6 bases and J shed 3 bases, with 12 bases lying between them. The germline V gene encodes CDR1 MNHEY and CDR2 SMNVEV (reference sequence). The CDR3 DNA sequence: TGTGCCAGCAGGCCAATGGGAGGCTACAATGAGCAGTTCTTC. This translates into CASRPMGGYNEQFF.

J is TRBJ1-1 and V is TRBV19, with 11 nucleotides matching TRBD1. CDR3 size: 15 residues. Germline-derived CDR1 and CDR2 are LNHDA and SQIVND (reference sequence). V lost 5 bases to trimming and J lost 5 bases; unmatched junction nucleotides: 7. This CDR3 reads CASSARTGGLTEAFF. As DNA, the CDR3 is TGTGCCAGTAGTGCCAGGACAGGGGGCTTAACTGAAGCTTTCTTT.

V is TRBV20-1 and J is TRBJ2-5; 8 bases fit TRBD2. This CDR3 is built from 14 residues. The V and J ends lost 3 bases and 5 bases, in that order; junction bases with no gene match: 8. Germline lookup yields CDR1 DFQATT and CDR2 SNEGSKA (reference sequence). The CDR3 protein is CSASPSGGIETQYF. The CDR3 nucleotides are TGCAGTGCTAGTCCCAGCGGGGGTATCGAGACCCAGTACTTC.

This clonotype was seen a handful of times. The CDR3 region has the DNA TGCAGCGTTGTGGCAGGCTGGAACACTGAAGCTTTCTTT. Its protein is CSVVAGWNTEAFF. The J gene is TRBJ1-1, the V gene TRBV29-1; unclear D gene. V gave up 4 bases and J gave up 1 base, with 10 bases separating them. CDR3 size: 13 residues. Looked up from germline, CDR1 is SQVTM and CDR2 is ANQGSEA.

V is TRBV19 and J is TRBJ2-2; 9 bases align to TRBD1. Germline CDR1 LNHDA, CDR2 SQIVND (reference sequence). The CDR3 is 16 amino acids. Losses at the gene ends were 7 bases for V and 2 bases for J; bases not matched to a gene: 8. The DNA for the CDR3 is TGTGCCAGTACCTCCAGGGACAGGGATAACACCGGGGAGCTGTTTTTT. Amino acid sequence: CASTSRDRDNTGELFF.

The chain has TRBV20-1 and TRBJ2-1; D ambiguous. V was trimmed by 0 bases and J by 8 bases, leaving 11 bases between them. This CDR3 is 13 amino acids long. Germline CDR1 is DFQATT and CDR2 is SNEGSKA (reference sequence). CDR3 DNA: TGCAGTGCTAGAGAGCCCCCGTCTTATGAGCAGTTCTTC. Protein sequence: CSAREPPSYEQFF.

The rearrangement uses TRBV20-1 and TRBJ2-7; the D is unclear. The DNA matches TRBJ2-5 better at its end, which makes the J call doubtful. This CDR3 comprises 13 residues. Germline assignment: CDR1 DFQATT and CDR2 SNEGSKA (reference sequence). The CDR3 loop reads CSSYEPPRETQYF. The CDR3, as DNA: TGCAGCAGCTATGAGCCTCCCCGTGAGACCCAGTACTTC.

This chain links TRBV7-2 with TRBJ2-1; D gene unclear. Trimming removed 1 base from V and 6 bases from J, with 10 bases in between. Germline V gene sequence: CDR1 SGHTA, CDR2 FQGNSA. The CDR3 is 14 amino acids. The CDR3 here is CASSLVSLSNEQFF. CDR3 in DNA: TGTGCCAGCAGCTTAGTAAGTTTGAGCAATGAGCAGTTCTTC.

This clonotype was seen a few times. The chain recombines TRBV27 with TRBJ2-3; D not resolved. CDR1 is MNHEY and CDR2 is SMNVEV in the germline V gene (reference sequence). The germline V and J ends were trimmed by 2 bases and 10 bases, with 10 bases remaining between them. The CDR3 contains 12 residues. The CDR3 is CASSLGIGSQYF. The CDR3 nucleotides are TGTGCCAGCAGTTTAGGTATTGGGTCGCAGTATTTT.

A note on this clonotype: Mismatch with germline at one junction end may stem from a read error. V usage is TRBV14 and J usage is TRBJ1-1; D gene unclear. From germline, CDR1 is SGHDN and CDR2 FVKESK. CDR3 length equals 13 residues. CDR3: CASSQYTNTKAFF. CDR3 nucleotide sequence: TGTGCCAGCAGCCAATACACGAACACTAAAGCTTTCTTT.

This clonotype has a single count. This chain links TRBV28 with TRBJ2-2, with a weak D call TRBD2 (6 bases). Trimming shortened V by 6 bases and J by 0 bases, and 17 bases separated the two germline ends. Germline CDR1 reads MDHEN; CDR2 reads SYDVKM. This CDR3 comprises 17 residues. CDR3 protein: CASSPWGVAANTGELFF. CDR3 sequence (DNA): TGTGCCAGCAGCCCATGGGGGGTGGCCGCGAACACCGGGGAGCTGTTTTTT.

The chain is built from TRBV6-5 and TRBJ2-7; perhaps D is TRBD1 or TRBD2 (5 bases each). The CDR3 spans 13 residues. Germline V gives CDR1 MNHEY, CDR2 SVGAGI. V dropped 7 bases and J dropped 3 bases, with 13 bases sitting between them. CDR3: CASKRDGHYEQYF. CDR3 coding DNA: TGTGCCAGCAAAAGGGACGGGCACTACGAGCAGTACTTC.

This rearrangement joins TRBV27 to TRBJ1-2; D is undetermined. CDR3 length equals 12 residues. Germline loops: CDR1 MNHEY, CDR2 SMNVEV (reference sequence). Trimming took 6 bases from V and 8 from J, leaving 13 bases between them. The CDR3 DNA is TGTGCCAGCAGAAGCCTAAGGGAAGGCTACACCTTC. It specifies CASRSLREGYTF.

V and J are TRBV15 and TRBJ1-2; D gene unclear. This CDR3 spans 13 amino acids. CDR1 and CDR2 (germline): LNHNV, YYDKDF (reference sequence). The V gene lost 1 base and the J gene lost 0 bases, with 3 bases spanning the gap. For the CDR3, the DNA is TGTGCCACCAGCAGAGGAGCTAACTATGGCTACACCTTC. Translated: CATSRGANYGYTF.

This chain links TRBV9 with TRBJ1-2; TRBD1 agrees at 9 bases. The V gene end was trimmed by 4 bases and the J gene end by 7 bases; junction bases not matched to a gene: 11. The length of the CDR3 is 15 residues. The germline CDR1 and CDR2 sequences are SGDLS and YYNGEE. The CDR3 loop is CASSPAGQGGGGYTF. The DNA of the CDR3 is TGTGCCAGCAGCCCGGCGGGACAGGGAGGGGGTGGCTACACCTTC.

This clonotype was seen only a few times. The chain is built from TRBV15 and TRBJ1-5, with D hard to call. From germline, CDR1 is LNHNV and CDR2 YYDKDF (reference sequence). The CDR3 spans 13 residues. V lost 4 bases and J 0 bases, leaving 4 bases between the germline ends. CDR3 DNA: TGTGCCACCAGCACAGATAGCAATCAGCCCCAGCATTTT. It specifies CATSTDSNQPQHF.